The clone carrying this T cell receptor beta chain has a handful of counts. MiXCR, run by TCRdb on the reads, gives a single entry per CDR3 protein. Of about 180,000 distinct CDR3 sequences in the sample, 14% were seen once. This sample was included in a study of T cell repertoires in cytomegalovirus infection. Trimming stripped 0 bases from V and 0 bases from J, with 12 bases between. Germline V lookup: CDR1 KGHSH, CDR2 LQKENI. The CDR3 loop spans 18 amino acids. The receptor's source is a human donor in good health (CMV status not recorded). Some clones in this sample may be carry-over from other donors' samples. The sample was PBMCs. The rearrangement joins TRBV18 to TRBJ2-6; D is undetermined. Written as DNA, the CDR3 is TGTGCCAGCTCACCACCGGCCAGAACTGACTCTGGGGCCAACGTCCTGACTTTC. It is translated as CASSPPARTDSGANVLTF.